Listed here are 20 T cell receptor beta chains from one sample, sequenced in a study of beta chain features in type 1 diabetes. All of the isolated RNA was reverse transcribed, so expressed TCRB transcripts were sequenced. Here immunoSEQ multiplex PCR was the method, and the copy in TCRdb shows in-frame clones only, minus some. The top ten hold 0.045% to 0.06% of the sample, which has 450,000 or so clones, about an eighth seen once. Sequenced: naive CD4+ T cells from blood. All receptors come from a woman aged 18-30 years in good health.

This clone was seen a few times. The chain combines TRBV7-9 with TRBJ2-7, with D possibly matching TRBD1 (6 bases). The CDR3 runs 16 residues. V was cut by 5 bases and J by 5 bases, with 22 bases left in between. The germline V gene encodes CDR1 SEHNR and CDR2 FQNEAQ (reference sequence). The CDR3 spells CASSVGQTWAADEQYV. CDR3 DNA sequence: TGTGCCAGCAGCGTAGGACAGACCTGGGCGGCGGACGAGCAGTACGTC.

This chain connects TRBV7-3 to TRBJ2-1; the match to TRBD2 covers 7 bases. Trimming removed 4 bases from V and 12 bases from J; junction bases left unmatched: 9. The germline V gene encodes CDR1 SGHTA and CDR2 FQGTGA. The CDR3 covers 13 residues. The CDR3 DNA reads TGTGCCAGCAGCTATACCTCGGGAGGAGGGCAGTTCTTC. Protein: CASSYTSGGGQFF.

V and J are TRBV10-3 and TRBJ1-2, with D possibly matching TRBD1 (5 bases). Trimming left V 2 bases short and J 6 bases short, with 10 bases between. Germline loops: CDR1 ENHRY, CDR2 SYGVKD. The CDR3 runs 13 residues. CDR3 sequence reads: CAISETGRDGYTF. The CDR3 region has the DNA TGTGCCATCAGTGAGACAGGACGAGATGGCTACACCTTC.

This clone appeared a few times. V usage is TRBV28 and J usage is TRBJ2-7; 7 nucleotides agree with TRBD1. The CDR3 loop spans 15 amino acids. Germline V gene data show CDR1 as MDHEN and CDR2 as SYDVKM. Unmatched junction bases numbered 12, after V lost 10 bases and J lost 0 bases. CDR3 region: CATKGGSASSYEQYF. Here the CDR3 DNA reads TGTGCCACCAAAGGGGGCTCAGCCAGCTCCTACGAGCAGTACTTC.

The V call is TRBV7-9, the J call TRBJ2-3; D is uncertain. Germline-derived CDR1 and CDR2 are SEHNR and FQNEAQ (reference sequence). V lost 2 bases and J lost 3, with 9 bases in between. The CDR3 has 14 residues. Here the CDR3 DNA reads TGTGCCAGCAGCTTAAGTGGAGTTACAGATACGCAGTATTTT. This translates into CASSLSGVTDTQYF. Full variable domain (outside the CDR3, taken from reference TRBV7-9 and TRBJ2-3): DTGVSQNPRHKITKRGQNVTFRCDPISEHNRLYWYRQTLGQGPEFLTYFQNEAQLEKSRLLSDRFSAERPKGSFSTLEIQRTEQGDSAMYLCASSLSGVTDTQYFGPGTRLTVL.

This clone was seen only a few times. In nucleotides, the CDR3 is TGTGCCTGGACCCGAGCGACCGTGCAGTACTTC. This codes for CAWTRATVQYF. The chain combines TRBV30 with TRBJ2-7; no clear D. Germline V gives CDR1 GTSNPN, CDR2 SVGIG (reference sequence). Trimming pared 4 bases from V and 9 bases from J, leaving 13 bases between. The CDR3 extends over 11 amino acids.

This clone appeared a few times. The genes are TRBV27 and TRBJ2-7, with D perhaps matching TRBD1 (6 bases). The CDR3 is 15 residues long. In germline, CDR1 is MNHEY, CDR2 SMNVEV (reference sequence). Trimming pared 6 bases from V and 4 bases from J, leaving 19 bases between. The CDR3 DNA follows: TGTGCCAGCAGCCAAAGGGGACATAGCACATACGAGCAGTACTTC. This encodes CASSQRGHSTYEQYF.

Only a few counts were recorded for this clone. The rearrangement joins TRBV2 to TRBJ2-5; 7 bases match TRBD1. The CDR3 length is 15 residues. V lost 4 bases, J lost 5 bases, and 10 bases stayed unmatched. Germline V CDR1 and CDR2: SNHLY, FYNNEI. The DNA of the CDR3 is TGTGCCAGCAGTGTTGTTAGGGGGCTATCTGAGACCCAGTACTTC. Its translation is CASSVVRGLSETQYF.

The chain links TRBV7-2 to TRBJ2-5, with 7 bases lining up with TRBD2. Germline V CDR1 and CDR2: SGHTA, FQGNSA. The V and J ends lost 5 bases and 5 bases, in that order; junction bases with no gene match: 5. The CDR3 consists of 13 residues. CDR3 DNA: TGTGCCAGCAGCGCGACTAGCCCGGAGACCCAGTACTTC. Its protein product is CASSATSPETQYF.

This clone has more than one count but fewer than ten. J is TRBJ1-2 and V is TRBV25-1, with D hard to call. Trimming removed 4 bases at V and 4 bases at J, with 10 bases between. The germline gives CDR1 MGHDK, CDR2 SYGVNS. The CDR3 contains 13 residues. The DNA for the CDR3 is TGTGCCAGCAGTGTCGGGATCCCCTATGGCTACACCTTC. As protein: CASSVGIPYGYTF.

This clone was observed a handful of times. This chain connects TRBV27 to TRBJ2-3, with 10 bases matching TRBD1. V was clipped by 2 bases and J by 1 base; unmatched bases: 12. Looked up from germline, CDR1 is MNHEY and CDR2 is SMNVEV (reference sequence). The CDR3 is made up of 19 amino acids. Here the CDR3 reads CASSLRQGAKRNRTDTQYF. In DNA, the CDR3 is TGTGCCAGCAGTTTACGACAGGGGGCGAAGAGGAATCGCACAGATACGCAGTATTTT.

This rearrangement joins TRBV9 to TRBJ2-1, with D tentatively TRBD2 (7 bases). This CDR3 is built from 18 residues. Trimming removed 0 bases from V and 0 bases from J, with 16 bases in between. The germline V gene has CDR1 SGDLS and CDR2 YYNGEE. CDR3 nucleotide sequence: TGTGCCAGCAGCGTAGGTGGCCTGGGGGGGCGCTCCTACAATGAGCAGTTCTTC. Protein: CASSVGGLGGRSYNEQFF.

J is TRBJ1-2 and V is TRBV4-3, with D unclear. Between the trimmed V and J ends, which lost 2 bases and 3 bases, there was a span of 7 bases. Per germline, CDR1 LGHNA and CDR2 YSLEER. CDR3 length: 13 residues. CDR3 coding DNA: TGCGCCAGCAGCCAACAGGTCTACTATGGCTACACCTTC. It translates to CASSQQVYYGYTF.

This clone was seen a handful of times. Other DNA sequences in this sample translate to the same CDR3. The chain uses TRBV5-1 and TRBJ2-7; no reliable D call. Trimming cost V 0 bases and J 4 bases, with 5 bases left between them. The germline gives CDR1 SGHRS, CDR2 YFSETQ. The CDR3 is 12 amino acids. The CDR3 coding sequence is TGCGCCAGCAGCTTGGACGGGTACGAGCAGTACTTC. The encoded protein is CASSLDGYEQYF. The entire variable domain, with the rest obtained from reference TRBV5-1 and TRBJ2-7, is as follows: KAGVTQTPRYLIKTRGQQVTLSCSPISGHRSVSWYQQTPGQGLQFLFEYFSETQRNKGNFPGRFSGRQFSNSRSEMNVSTLELGDSALYLCASSLDGYEQYFGPGTRLTVT.

The V call is TRBV19, the J call TRBJ1-5, with no clear D. The germline V gene encodes CDR1 LNHDA and CDR2 SQIVND (reference sequence). The CDR3 runs to 12 residues. With 10 bases removed from V and 0 bases from J, the gap between germline ends came to 7 bases. CDR3 amino acids: CATGISNQPQHF. The CDR3 nucleotides read TGTGCCACCGGGATTAGCAATCAGCCCCAGCATTTT.

This rearrangement joins TRBV7-3 to TRBJ2-5, with a weak D call TRBD2 (5 bases). V was shortened by 5 bases and J by 5 bases, with 12 bases between the two germline ends. The CDR3 sequence is 13 residues long. CDR1 and CDR2 (germline): SGHTA, FQGTGA. The CDR3 loop is CASSAGGAETQYF. CDR3 bases: TGTGCCAGCAGCGCCGGAGGCGCGGAGACCCAGTACTTC.

This clone was seen only a few times. The rearrangement uses TRBV6-1 and TRBJ2-6; D remains ambiguous. The germline gives CDR1 MNHNS, CDR2 SASEGT. This CDR3 has 14 amino acids. V was clipped by 7 bases and J by 0 bases, with 7 bases between them. CDR3 DNA sequence: TGTGCCAGCAATGTTGGCTCTGGGGCCAACGTCCTGACTTTC. It encodes CASNVGSGANVLTF.

In DNA form, the CDR3 reads TGTGCCAGCAGTTTCGACAGGCCTGGGGCCAACGTCCTGACTTTC. Translated, it gives CASSFDRPGANVLTF. The chain combines TRBV2 with TRBJ2-6; a possible D gene is TRBD1 (6 bases). The V end was cut by 5 bases, the J end by 2 bases, with 10 bases between. This CDR3 has 15 residues. Germline V lookup: CDR1 SNHLY, CDR2 FYNNEI.

The sample holds a few counts of this clone. J is TRBJ2-3 and V is TRBV29-1; D may be TRBD1 (6 bases). Germline V lookup: CDR1 SQVTM, CDR2 ANQGSEA. The CDR3 is made up of 16 amino acids. Trimming left V 3 bases short and J 2 bases short, with 18 bases between. CDR3 nucleotides: TGCAGCGTTGATTCGGTGAGGACAGATGACACAGATACGCAGTATTTT. It translates to CSVDSVRTDDTDTQYF.

This clone turned up a few times. J is TRBJ2-7 and V is TRBV18; D gene ambiguous. The CDR3 is made up of 12 amino acids. Looked up from germline, CDR1 is KGHSH and CDR2 is LQKENI. Trimming cost V 5 bases and J 0 bases, with 5 bases left between them. This chain's CDR3 is CASSSNSYEQYF. In nucleotides, the CDR3 is TGTGCCAGCTCATCTAACTCCTACGAGCAGTACTTC.